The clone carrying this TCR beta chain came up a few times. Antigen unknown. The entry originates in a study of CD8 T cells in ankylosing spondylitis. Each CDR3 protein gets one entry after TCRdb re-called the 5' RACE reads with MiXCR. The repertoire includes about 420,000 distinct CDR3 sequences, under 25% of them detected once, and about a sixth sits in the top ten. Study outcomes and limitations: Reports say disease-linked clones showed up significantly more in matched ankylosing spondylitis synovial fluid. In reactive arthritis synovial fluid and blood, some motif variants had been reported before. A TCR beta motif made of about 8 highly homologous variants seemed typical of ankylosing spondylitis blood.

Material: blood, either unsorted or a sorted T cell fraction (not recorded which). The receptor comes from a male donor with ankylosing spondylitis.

As DNA, the CDR3 is TGCGCCAGCAGCTTGGCCAGCTCAGGGGGTAAGACTGAAGCTTTCTTT. Translating it yields CASSLASSGGKTEAFF. The gene calls are TRBV5-1 and TRBJ1-1; 7 positions agree with TRBD1. Trimming removed 0 bases from V and 5 bases from J; junction bases left unmatched: 10. This CDR3 comprises 16 residues. Germline values: CDR1 SGHRS, CDR2 YFSETQ.